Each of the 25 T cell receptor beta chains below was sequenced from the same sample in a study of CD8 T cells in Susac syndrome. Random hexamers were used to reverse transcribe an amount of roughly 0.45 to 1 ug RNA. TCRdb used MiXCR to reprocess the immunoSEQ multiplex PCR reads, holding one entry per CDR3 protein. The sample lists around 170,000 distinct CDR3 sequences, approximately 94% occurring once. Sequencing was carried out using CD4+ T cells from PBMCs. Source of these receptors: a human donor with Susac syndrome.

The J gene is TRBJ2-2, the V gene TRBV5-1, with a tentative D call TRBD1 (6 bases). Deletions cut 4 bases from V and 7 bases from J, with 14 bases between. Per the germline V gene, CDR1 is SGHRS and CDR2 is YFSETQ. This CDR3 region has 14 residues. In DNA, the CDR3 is TGCGCCAGCAGCCAACAGGGTGTCCGCGGGGAGCTGTTTTTT. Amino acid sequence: CASSQQGVRGELFF.

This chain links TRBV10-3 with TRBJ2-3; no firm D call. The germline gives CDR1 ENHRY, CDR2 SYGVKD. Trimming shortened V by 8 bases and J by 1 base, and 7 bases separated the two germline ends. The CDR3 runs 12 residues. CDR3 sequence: CAIFSGTDTQYF. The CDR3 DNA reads TGTGCCATCTTCAGCGGCACAGATACGCAGTATTTT.

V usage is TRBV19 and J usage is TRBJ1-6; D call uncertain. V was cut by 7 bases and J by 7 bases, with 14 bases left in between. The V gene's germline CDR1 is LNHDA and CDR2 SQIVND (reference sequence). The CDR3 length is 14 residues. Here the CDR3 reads CASTENPANSPLHF. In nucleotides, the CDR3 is TGTGCCAGTACAGAAAACCCCGCCAATTCACCCCTCCACTTT.

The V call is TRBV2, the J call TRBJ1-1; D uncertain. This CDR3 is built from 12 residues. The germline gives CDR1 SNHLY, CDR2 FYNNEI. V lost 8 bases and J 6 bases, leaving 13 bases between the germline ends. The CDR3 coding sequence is TGTGCCAGCTTGAGAAGGGTCGCTGAAGCTTTCTTT. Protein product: CASLRRVAEAFF. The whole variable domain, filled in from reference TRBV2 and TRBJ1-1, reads EPEVTQTPSHQVTQMGQEVILRCVPISNHLYFYWYRQILGQKVEFLVSFYNNEISEKSEIFDDQFSVERPDGSNFTLKIRSTKLEDSAMYFCASLRRVAEAFFGQGTRLTVV.

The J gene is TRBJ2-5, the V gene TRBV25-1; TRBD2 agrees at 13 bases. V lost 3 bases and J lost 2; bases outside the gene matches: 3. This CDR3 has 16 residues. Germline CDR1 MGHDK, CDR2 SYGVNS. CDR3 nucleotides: TGTGCCAGCAGTGACTGGACTAGCGGGGGACAAGAGACCCAGTACTTC. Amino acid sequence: CASSDWTSGGQETQYF. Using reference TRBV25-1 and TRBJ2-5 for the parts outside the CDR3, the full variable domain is EADIYQTPRYLVIGTGKKITLECSQTMGHDKMYWYQQDPGMELHLIHYSYGVNSTEKGDLSSESTVSRIRTEHFPLTLESARPSHTSQYLCASSDWTSGGQETQYFGPGTRLLVL.

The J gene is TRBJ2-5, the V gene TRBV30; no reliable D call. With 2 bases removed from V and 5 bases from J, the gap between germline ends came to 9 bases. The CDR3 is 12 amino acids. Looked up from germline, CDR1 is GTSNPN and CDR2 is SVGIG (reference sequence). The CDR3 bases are TGTGCCTGGAGTAATAGCTGGGAGACCCAGTACTTC. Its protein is CAWSNSWETQYF.

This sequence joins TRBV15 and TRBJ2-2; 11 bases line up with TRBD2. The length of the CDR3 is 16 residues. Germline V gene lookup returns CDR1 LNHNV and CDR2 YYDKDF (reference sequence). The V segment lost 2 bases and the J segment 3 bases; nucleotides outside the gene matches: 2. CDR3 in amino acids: CATSRILAGDTGELFF. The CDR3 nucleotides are TGTGCCACCAGCAGAATACTAGCGGGGGACACCGGGGAGCTGTTTTTT.

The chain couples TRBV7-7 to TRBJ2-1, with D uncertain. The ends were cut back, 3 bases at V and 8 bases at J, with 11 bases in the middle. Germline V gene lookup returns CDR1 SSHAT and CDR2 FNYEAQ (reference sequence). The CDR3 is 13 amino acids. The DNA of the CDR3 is TGTGCCAGCAGCTTCCAGACCTGGGATGAGCAGTTCTTC. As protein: CASSFQTWDEQFF.

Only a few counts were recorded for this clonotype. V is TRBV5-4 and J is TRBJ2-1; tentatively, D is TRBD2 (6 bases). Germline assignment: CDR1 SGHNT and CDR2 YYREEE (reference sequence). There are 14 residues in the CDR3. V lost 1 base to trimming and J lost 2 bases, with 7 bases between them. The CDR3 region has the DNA TGTGCCAGCAGCTTGCCGGGGGCCTACAATGAGCAGTTCTTC. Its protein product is CASSLPGAYNEQFF. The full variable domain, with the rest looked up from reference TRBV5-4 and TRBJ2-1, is ETGVTQSPTHLIKTRGQQVTLRCSSQSGHNTVSWYQQALGQGPQFIFQYYREEENGRGNFPPRFSGLQFPNYSSELNVNALELDDSALYLCASSLPGAYNEQFFGPGTRLTVL.

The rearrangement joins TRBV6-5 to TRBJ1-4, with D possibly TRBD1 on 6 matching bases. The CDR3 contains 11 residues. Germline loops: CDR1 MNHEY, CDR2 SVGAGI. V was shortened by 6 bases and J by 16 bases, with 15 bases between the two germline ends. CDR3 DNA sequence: TGTGCCAGCAGCAAACAGGGATCGTGGTTTTTT. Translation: CASSKQGSWFF.

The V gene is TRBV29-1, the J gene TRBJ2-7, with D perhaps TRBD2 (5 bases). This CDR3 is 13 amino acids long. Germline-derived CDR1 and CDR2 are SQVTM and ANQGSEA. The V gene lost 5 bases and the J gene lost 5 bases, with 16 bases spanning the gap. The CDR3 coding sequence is TGCAGCGTTTTTGTTCCTAGCCCCCACGAGCAGTACTTC. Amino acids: CSVFVPSPHEQYF.

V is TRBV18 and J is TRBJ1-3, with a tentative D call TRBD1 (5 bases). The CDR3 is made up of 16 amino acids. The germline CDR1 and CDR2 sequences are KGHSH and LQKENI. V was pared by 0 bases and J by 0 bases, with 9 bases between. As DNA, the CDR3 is TGTGCCAGCTCACCACCGACAGCACGCTCTGGAAACACCATATATTTT. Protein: CASSPPTARSGNTIYF.

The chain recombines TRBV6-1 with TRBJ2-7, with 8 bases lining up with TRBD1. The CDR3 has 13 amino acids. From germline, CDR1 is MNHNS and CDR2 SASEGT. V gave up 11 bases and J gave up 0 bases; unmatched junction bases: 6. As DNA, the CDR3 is TGTGCCTCCGACAGGGGTCACTCCTACGAGCAGTACTTC. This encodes CASDRGHSYEQYF.

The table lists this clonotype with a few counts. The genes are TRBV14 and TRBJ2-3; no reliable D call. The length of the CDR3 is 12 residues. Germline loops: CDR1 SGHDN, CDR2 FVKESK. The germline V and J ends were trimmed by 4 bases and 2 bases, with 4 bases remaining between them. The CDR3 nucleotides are TGTGCCAGCAGCCGCTTCACAGATACGCAGTATTTT. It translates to CASSRFTDTQYF.

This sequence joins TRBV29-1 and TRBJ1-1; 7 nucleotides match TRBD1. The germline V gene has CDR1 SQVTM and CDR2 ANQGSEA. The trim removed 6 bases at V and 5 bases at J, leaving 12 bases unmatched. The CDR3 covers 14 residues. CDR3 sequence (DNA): TGCAGCGTCCGGGACAGCTGGGTGGATACTGAAGCTTTCTTT. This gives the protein CSVRDSWVDTEAFF.

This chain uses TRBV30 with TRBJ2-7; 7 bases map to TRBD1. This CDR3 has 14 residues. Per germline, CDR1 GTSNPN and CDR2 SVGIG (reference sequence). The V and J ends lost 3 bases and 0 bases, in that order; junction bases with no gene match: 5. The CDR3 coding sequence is TGTGCCTGGAGAGGGGGCACCTACTCCTACGAGCAGTACTTC. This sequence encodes CAWRGGTYSYEQYF.

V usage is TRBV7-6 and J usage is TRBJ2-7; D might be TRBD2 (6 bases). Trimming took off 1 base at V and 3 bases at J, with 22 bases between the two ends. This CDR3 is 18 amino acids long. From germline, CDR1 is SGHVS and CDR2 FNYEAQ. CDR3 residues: CASSLDRGSPSWNYEQYF. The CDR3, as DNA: TGTGCCAGCAGCTTAGACCGGGGGAGCCCTTCGTGGAACTACGAGCAGTACTTC.

The CDR3 coding sequence is TGTGCCACACATGACGGGGTCGGGGAGCTGTTTTTT. Translation gives CATHDGVGELFF. This sequence joins TRBV6-5 and TRBJ2-2, with D perhaps matching TRBD2 (5 bases). CDR3 length: 12 amino acids. The germline gives CDR1 MNHEY, CDR2 SVGAGI. Trimming cost V 10 bases and J 7 bases, with 13 bases left between them.

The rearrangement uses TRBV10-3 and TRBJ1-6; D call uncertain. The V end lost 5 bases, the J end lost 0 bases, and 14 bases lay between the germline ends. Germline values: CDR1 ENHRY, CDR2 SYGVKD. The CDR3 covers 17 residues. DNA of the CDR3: TGTGCCATCAGTCCTTTCGCGACAAACTCCTATAATTCACCCCTCCACTTT. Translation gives CAISPFATNSYNSPLHF.

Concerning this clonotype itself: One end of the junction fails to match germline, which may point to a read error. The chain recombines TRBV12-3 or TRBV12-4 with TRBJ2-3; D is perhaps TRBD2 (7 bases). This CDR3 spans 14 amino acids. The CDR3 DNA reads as TGTGCCAGCAGCTTAGGGGGGGGCACAGATACGCAGTATTTT. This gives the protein CASSLGGGTDTQYF.

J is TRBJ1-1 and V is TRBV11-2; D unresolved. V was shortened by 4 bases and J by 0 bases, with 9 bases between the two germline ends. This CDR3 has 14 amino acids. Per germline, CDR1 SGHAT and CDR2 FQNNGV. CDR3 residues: CASSSTILNTEAFF. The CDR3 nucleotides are TGTGCCAGCAGCTCGACAATCCTGAACACTGAAGCTTTCTTT.

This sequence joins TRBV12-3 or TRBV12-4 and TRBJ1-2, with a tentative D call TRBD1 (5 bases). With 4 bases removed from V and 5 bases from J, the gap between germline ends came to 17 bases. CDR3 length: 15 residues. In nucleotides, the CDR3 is TGTGCCAGCAGTTGGCGGGGTGGGGGGACGTATGGCTACACCTTC. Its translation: CASSWRGGGTYGYTF.

The CDR3 DNA reads TGTGCCAGCAGCTTAAGTGACGGAGCCTACGAGCAGTACTTC. As protein: CASSLSDGAYEQYF. The J gene is TRBJ2-7, the V gene TRBV7-3, with no clear D. The ends were cut back, 1 base at V and 2 bases at J, with 9 bases in the middle. The length of the CDR3 is 14 residues. The germline CDR1 and CDR2 sequences are SGHTA and FQGTGA.

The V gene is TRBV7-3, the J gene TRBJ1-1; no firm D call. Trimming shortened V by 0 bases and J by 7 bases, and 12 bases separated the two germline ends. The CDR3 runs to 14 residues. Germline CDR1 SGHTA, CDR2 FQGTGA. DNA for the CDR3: TGTGCCAGCAGCTTAACGGCCACCGCCCGTGAAGCTTTCTTT. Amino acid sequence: CASSLTATAREAFF.

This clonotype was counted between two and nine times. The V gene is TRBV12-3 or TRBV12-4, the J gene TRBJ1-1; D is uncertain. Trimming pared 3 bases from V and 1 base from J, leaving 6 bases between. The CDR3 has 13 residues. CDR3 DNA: TGTGCCAGCAGTTTGACCGAGAACACTGAAGCTTTCTTT. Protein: CASSLTENTEAFF.